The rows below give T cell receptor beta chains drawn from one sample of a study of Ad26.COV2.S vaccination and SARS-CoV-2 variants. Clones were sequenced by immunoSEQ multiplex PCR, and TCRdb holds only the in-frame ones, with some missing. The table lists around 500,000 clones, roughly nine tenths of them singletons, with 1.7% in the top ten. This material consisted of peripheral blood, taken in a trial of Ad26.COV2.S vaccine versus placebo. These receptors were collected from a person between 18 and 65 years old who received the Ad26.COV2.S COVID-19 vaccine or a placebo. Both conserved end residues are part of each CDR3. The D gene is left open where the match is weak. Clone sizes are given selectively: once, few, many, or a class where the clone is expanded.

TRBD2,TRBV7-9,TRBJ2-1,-,CASSLVRGGPNEQFF,TGTGCCAGCAGCTTAGTTAGGGGAGGGCCTAATGAGCAGTTCTTC
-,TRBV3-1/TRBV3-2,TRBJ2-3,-,CASSQSGLSTDTQYF,TGTGCCAGCAGCCAAAGTGGACTGAGCACAGATACGCAGTATTTT
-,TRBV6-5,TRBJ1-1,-,CASRRQKNTEAFF,TGTGCCAGCAGGCGACAGAAAAACACTGAAGCTTTCTTT
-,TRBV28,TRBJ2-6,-,CASSVNRAGGANVLTF,TGTGCCAGCAGTGTCAACAGGGCGGGCGGGGCCAACGTCCTGACTTTC
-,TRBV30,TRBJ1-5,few,CAWSVQGGQPQHF,TGTGCCTGGAGTGTACAGGGAGGGCAGCCCCAGCATTTT
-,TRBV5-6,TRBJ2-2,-,CASSLAMIAGELFF,TGTGCCAGCAGCTTGGCCATGATAGCCGGGGAGCTGTTTTTT
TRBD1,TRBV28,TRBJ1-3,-,CASSPPGTGNHGNTIYF,TGTGCCAGCAGTCCGCCCGGGACAGGGAACCATGGAAACACCATATATTTT
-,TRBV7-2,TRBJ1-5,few,CASSGRVNQPQHF,TGTGCCAGCAGTGGGAGGGTCAATCAGCCCCAGCATTTT
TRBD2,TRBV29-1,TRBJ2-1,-,CSVNAAGGLGNEQFF,TGCAGCGTTAATGCAGCGGGGGGATTGGGGAATGAGCAGTTCTTC
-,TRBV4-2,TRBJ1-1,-,CASSPRYTLNTEAFF,TGTGCCAGCAGCCCCAGGTACACGTTGAACACTGAAGCTTTCTTT
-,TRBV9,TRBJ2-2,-,CASSVAPGVNTGELFF,TGTGCCAGCAGCGTAGCCCCAGGCGTCAACACCGGGGAGCTGTTTTTT
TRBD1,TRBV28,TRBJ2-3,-,CASTDEGQSTDTQYF,TGTGCCAGCACCGATGAGGGACAGTCCACAGATACGCAGTATTTT
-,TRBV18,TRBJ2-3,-,CASSPFMEVADTQYF,TGTGCCAGCTCACCCTTTATGGAGGTCGCAGATACGCAGTATTTT
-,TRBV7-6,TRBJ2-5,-,CASSPLPGAAQGTQYF,TGTGCCAGCAGCCCCCTTCCGGGCGCGGCCCAAGGGACCCAGTACTTC
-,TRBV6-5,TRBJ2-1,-,CASRPAGTSRNEQFF,TGTGCCAGCAGGCCCGCGGGGACTTCTCGGAATGAGCAGTTCTTC
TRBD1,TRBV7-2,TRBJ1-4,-,CASSLFAGGGTNEKLFF,TGTGCCAGCAGCTTATTTGCAGGGGGCGGAACTAATGAAAAACTGTTTTTT
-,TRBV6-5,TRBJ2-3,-,CASSYSLFSTDTQYF,TGTGCCAGCAGTTACTCGCTATTCAGCACAGATACGCAGTATTTT
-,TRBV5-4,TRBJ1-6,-,CASSTSSGDYSPLHF,TGTGCCAGCAGCACTAGTTCCGGGGACTATTCACCCCTCCACTTT
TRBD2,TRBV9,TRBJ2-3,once,CASSPRASGRAIDTQYF,TGTGCCAGCAGCCCGCGGGCCAGCGGGAGGGCCATAGATACGCAGTATTTT
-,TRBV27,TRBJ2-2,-,CASSPLPGGNTGELFF,TGTGCCAGCAGTCCCCTCCCCGGGGGGAACACCGGGGAGCTGTTTTTT
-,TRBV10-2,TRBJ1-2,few,CASSRTSRRSPYGYTF,TGCGCCAGCAGCCGGACGTCTCGGAGGAGTCCCTATGGCTACACCTTC
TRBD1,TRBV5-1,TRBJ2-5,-,CASSPDRGQATQYF,TGCGCCAGCAGCCCGGACAGGGGGCAAGCGACCCAGTACTTC
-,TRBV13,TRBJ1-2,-,CASSFLSGLRGYTF,TGTGCCAGCAGCTTTCTTTCAGGGTTGCGTGGCTACACCTTC
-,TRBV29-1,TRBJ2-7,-,CSVARDGRHEQYF,TGCAGCGTCGCACGGGACGGCCGACACGAGCAGTACTTC
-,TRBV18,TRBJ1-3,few,CASSPQGRGNTIYF,TGTGCCAGCTCACCGCAGGGAAGGGGAAACACCATATATTTT
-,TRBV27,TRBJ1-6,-,CASRSGHNSPLHF,TGTGCCAGCAGATCAGGGCACAATTCACCCCTCCACTTT
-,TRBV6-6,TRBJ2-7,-,CASRGREGTYEQYF,TGTGCCAGCAGGGGGCGTGAGGGGACCTACGAGCAGTACTTC
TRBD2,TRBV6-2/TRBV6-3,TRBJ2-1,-,CASSWTSAEQFF,TGTGCCAGCAGTTGGACTAGCGCGGAGCAGTTCTTC
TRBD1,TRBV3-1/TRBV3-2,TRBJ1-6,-,CASSPIGTASSYNSPLHF,TGTGCCAGCAGCCCCATTGGGACAGCATCTTCCTATAATTCACCCCTCCACTTT
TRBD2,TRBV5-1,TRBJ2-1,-,CASSSLAGVNNEQFF,TGCGCCAGCAGCTCCCTAGCGGGAGTTAACAATGAGCAGTTCTTC
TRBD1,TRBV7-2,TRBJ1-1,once,CASSLSSGGGEAFF,TGTGCCAGCAGCTTATCTTCAGGGGGCGGTGAAGCTTTCTTT
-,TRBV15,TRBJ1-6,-,CATSRDLNLRAYNSPLHF,TGTGCCACCAGCAGAGATTTAAACCTCCGGGCCTATAATTCACCCCTCCACTTT
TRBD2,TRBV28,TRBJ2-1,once,CASRSGGSSYNEQFF,TGTGCCAGCCGGTCGGGCGGGAGCTCCTACAATGAGCAGTTCTTC
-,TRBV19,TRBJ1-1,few,CASSISRTAFF,TGTGCCAGTAGTATATCACGTACGGCTTTCTTT
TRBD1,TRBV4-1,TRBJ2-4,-,CASSQGRTGKEGVAKNIQYF,TGCGCCAGCAGCCAAGGTCGGACAGGGAAAGAGGGGGTGGCCAAAAACATTCAGTACTTC
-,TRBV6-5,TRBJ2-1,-,CASSYETGNEQFF,TGTGCCAGCAGTTACGAGACAGGTAATGAGCAGTTCTTC
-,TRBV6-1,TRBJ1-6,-,CASSERPGSPLHF,TGTGCCAGCAGTGAACGTCCGGGCTCACCCCTCCACTTT
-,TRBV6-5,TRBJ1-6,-,CASSYSVEDSPLHF,TGTGCCAGCAGTTACTCGGTGGAGGATTCACCCCTCCACTTT
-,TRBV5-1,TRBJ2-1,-,CASSLQHSGDEQFF,TGCGCCAGCAGCTTACAGCATTCGGGTGATGAGCAGTTCTTC
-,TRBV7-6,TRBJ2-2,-,CASSLSSFRSGELFF,TGTGCCAGCAGCTTATCAAGTTTTCGGTCCGGGGAGCTGTTTTTT
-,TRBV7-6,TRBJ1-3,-,CASSLEGYTGNTIYF,TGTGCCAGCAGCTTAGAAGGGTATACTGGAAACACCATATATTTT
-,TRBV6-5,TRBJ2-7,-,CASSYGGRSYEQYF,TGTGCCAGCAGTTACGGGGGGAGGTCCTACGAGCAGTACTTC
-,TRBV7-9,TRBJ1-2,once,CASSLVGGANGYTF,TGTGCCAGCAGCTTAGTAGGGGGGGCCAATGGCTACACCTTC
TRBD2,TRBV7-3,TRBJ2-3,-,CASSLFGGRAGDTQYF,TGTGCCAGCAGCTTATTTGGCGGGAGGGCCGGAGATACGCAGTATTTT
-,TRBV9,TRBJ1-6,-,CASSVDRERGGNSPLHF,TGTGCCAGCAGCGTAGATCGCGAGAGGGGCGGAAATTCACCCCTCCACTTT
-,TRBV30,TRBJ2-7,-,CAWSTGDYEQYF,TGTGCCTGGAGCACGGGGGACTACGAGCAGTACTTC
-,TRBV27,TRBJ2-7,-,CASSSEEMGSYEQYF,TGTGCCTCAAGTAGCGAGGAAATGGGATCCTACGAGCAGTACTTC
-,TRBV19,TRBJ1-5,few,CASGYGWKRGQPQHF,TGTGCCAGTGGATACGGGTGGAAGCGCGGTCAGCCCCAGCATTTT
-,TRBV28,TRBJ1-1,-,CASRQQGLAEAFF,TGTGCCAGCAGGCAACAGGGACTCGCTGAAGCTTTCTTT
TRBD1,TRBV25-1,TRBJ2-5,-,CASSDSTGAWETQYF,TGTGCCAGCAGTGACTCAACAGGGGCTTGGGAGACCCAGTACTTC